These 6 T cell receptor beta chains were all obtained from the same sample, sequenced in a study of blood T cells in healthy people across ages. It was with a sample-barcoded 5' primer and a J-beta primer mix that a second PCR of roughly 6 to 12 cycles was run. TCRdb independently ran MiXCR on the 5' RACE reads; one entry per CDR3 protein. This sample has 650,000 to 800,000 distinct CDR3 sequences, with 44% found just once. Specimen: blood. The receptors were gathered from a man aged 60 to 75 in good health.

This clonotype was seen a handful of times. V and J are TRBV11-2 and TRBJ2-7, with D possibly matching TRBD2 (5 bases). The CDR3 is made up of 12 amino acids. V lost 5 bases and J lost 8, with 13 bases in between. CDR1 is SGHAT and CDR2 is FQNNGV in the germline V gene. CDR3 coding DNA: TGTGCCAGCAGCGCAGTCGACGGGAAGCAGTACTTC. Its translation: CASSAVDGKQYF. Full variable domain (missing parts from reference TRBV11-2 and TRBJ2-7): EAGVAQSPRYKIIEKRQSVAFWCNPISGHATLYWYQQILGQGPKLLIQFQNNGVVDDSQLPKDRFSAERLKGVDSTLKIQPAKLEDSAVYLCASSAVDGKQYFGPGTRLTVT.

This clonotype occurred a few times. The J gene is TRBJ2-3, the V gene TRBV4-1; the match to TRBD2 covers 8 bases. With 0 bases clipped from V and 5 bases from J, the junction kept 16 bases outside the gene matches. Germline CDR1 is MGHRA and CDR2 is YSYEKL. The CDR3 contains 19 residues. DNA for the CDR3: TGCGCCAGCAGCCAAGACTCCGGGACCGGGACTAGGTACCGAGATACGCAGTATTTT. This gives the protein CASSQDSGTGTRYRDTQYF.

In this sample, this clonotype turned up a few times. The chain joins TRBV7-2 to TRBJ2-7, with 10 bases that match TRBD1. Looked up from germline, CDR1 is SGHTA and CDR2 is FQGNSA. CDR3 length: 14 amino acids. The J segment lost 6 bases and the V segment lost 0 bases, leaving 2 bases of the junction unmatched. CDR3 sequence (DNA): TGTGCCAGCAGCTTAGCGGACAGGGGGGCCGAGCAGTACTTC. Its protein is CASSLADRGAEQYF.

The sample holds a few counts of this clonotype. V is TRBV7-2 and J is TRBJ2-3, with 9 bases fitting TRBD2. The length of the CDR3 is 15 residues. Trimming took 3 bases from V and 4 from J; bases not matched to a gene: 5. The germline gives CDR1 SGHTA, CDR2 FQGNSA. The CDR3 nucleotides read TGTGCCAGCAGCTTTTCGAGCGGGGGGTCAGATACGCAGTATTTT. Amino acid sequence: CASSFSSGGSDTQYF. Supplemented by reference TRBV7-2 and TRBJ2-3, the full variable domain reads GAGVSQSPSNKVTEKGKDVELRCDPISGHTALYWYRQSLGQGLEFLIYFQGNSAPDKSGLPSDRFSAERTGGSVSTLTIQRTQQEDSAVYLCASSFSSGGSDTQYFGPGTRLTVL.

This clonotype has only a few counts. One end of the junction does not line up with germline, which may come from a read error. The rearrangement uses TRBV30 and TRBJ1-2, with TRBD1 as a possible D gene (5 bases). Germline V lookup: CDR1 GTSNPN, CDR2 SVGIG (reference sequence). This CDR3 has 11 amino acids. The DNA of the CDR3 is TGTGCCGGGAGGGGAGGTGGTGGCTACACCTTC. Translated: CAGRGGGGYTF.

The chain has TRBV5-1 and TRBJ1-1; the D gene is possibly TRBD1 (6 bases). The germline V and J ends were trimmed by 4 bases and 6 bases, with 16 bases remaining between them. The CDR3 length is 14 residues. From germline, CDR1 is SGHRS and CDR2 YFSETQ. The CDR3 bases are TGCGCCAGCAGCATACAGGGTAGGGACGCTGAAGCTTTCTTT. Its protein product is CASSIQGRDAEAFF.